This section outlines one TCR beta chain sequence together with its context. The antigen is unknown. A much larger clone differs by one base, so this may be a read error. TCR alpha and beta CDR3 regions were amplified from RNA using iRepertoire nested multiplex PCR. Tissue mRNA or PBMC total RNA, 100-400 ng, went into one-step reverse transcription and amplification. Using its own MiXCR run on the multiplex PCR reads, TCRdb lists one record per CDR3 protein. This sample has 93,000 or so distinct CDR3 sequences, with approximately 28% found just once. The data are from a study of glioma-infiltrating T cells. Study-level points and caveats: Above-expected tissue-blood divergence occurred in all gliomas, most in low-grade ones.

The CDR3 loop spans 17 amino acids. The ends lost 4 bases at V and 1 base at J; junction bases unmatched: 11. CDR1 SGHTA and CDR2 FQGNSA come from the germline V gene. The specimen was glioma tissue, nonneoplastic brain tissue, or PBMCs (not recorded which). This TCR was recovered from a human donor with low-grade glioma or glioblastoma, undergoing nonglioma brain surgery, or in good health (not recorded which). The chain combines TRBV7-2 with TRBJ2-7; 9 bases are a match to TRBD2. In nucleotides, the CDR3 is TGTGCCAGCAGCTCCCAGGCATGCACTAGCGGGTCCTACGAGCAGTACTTC. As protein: CASSSQACTSGSYEQYF.